The 20 T cell receptor beta chains in this list originate from one sample, sequenced in a study of T cell responses to AZD1222 COVID-19 vaccine. Here immunoSEQ multiplex PCR was the method, and the copy in TCRdb shows in-frame clones only, minus some. The sample lists 91,000 or so clones, 80% to 95% seen once, with roughly 3% in the top ten. This material consisted of peripheral blood, taken 28 days after the second AZD1222 dose. Receptors originate from an adult who received the AZD1222 COVID-19 vaccine.

The rearrangement uses TRBV5-1 and TRBJ2-3; 7 bases align to TRBD2. CDR3 length: 14 amino acids. Germline V gene lookup returns CDR1 SGHRS and CDR2 YFSETQ. V lost 2 bases, J lost 2 bases, and 2 bases stayed unmatched. This CDR3 reads CASSLAGSTDTQYF. CDR3 sequence (DNA): TGCGCCAGCAGCTTAGCGGGGTCCACAGATACGCAGTATTTT.

The rearrangement uses TRBV11-2 and TRBJ2-3, with 9 bases aligning to TRBD1. Germline assignment: CDR1 SGHAT and CDR2 FQNNGV. J lost 0 bases, V lost 5 bases, and 9 bases had no gene match. The CDR3 is 17 residues long. The CDR3 bases are TGTGCCAGCAGCCCCTACGAGACAGGGGGGAGCACAGATACGCAGTATTTT. This translates into CASSPYETGGSTDTQYF.

This chain links TRBV5-1 with TRBJ2-3, with D hard to call. This CDR3 contains 17 residues. Trimming cost V 4 bases and J 1 base, with 19 bases left between them. Germline V gives CDR1 SGHRS, CDR2 YFSETQ. CDR3 amino acids: CASSPAPSLAGTDTQYF. The CDR3 DNA follows: TGCGCCAGCAGCCCAGCCCCCAGTCTGGCGGGCACAGATACGCAGTATTTT.

This chain links TRBV30 with TRBJ2-7; a weak D match, TRBD2 (5 bases). From germline, CDR1 is GTSNPN and CDR2 SVGIG (reference sequence). This CDR3 comprises 16 residues. V lost 3 bases, J lost 0 bases, and 18 bases lay in between. The CDR3 protein is CAWRGLGLRSSYEQYF. CDR3 DNA: TGTGCCTGGAGGGGCCTCGGACTCCGAAGCTCCTACGAGCAGTACTTC.

This clone showed up just a few times. This chain joins TRBV5-1 and TRBJ2-5; 12 bases map to TRBD2. CDR1 SGHRS and CDR2 YFSETQ come from the germline V gene. Trimming removed 0 bases from V and 3 bases from J; junction bases left unmatched: 6. The CDR3 extends over 17 amino acids. CDR3 DNA: TGCGCCAGCAGCTTGGCCGGGCCTAGCGGGGGGGAAGAGACCCAGTACTTC. Amino acid sequence: CASSLAGPSGGEETQYF.

The rearrangement joins TRBV5-4 to TRBJ2-7; 9 nucleotides align to TRBD1. The CDR3 sequence is 15 residues long. With V trimmed by 2 bases and J by 4 bases, 7 bases remained unmatched. Per germline, CDR1 SGHNT and CDR2 YYREEE (reference sequence). The CDR3 region is CASSFPGQGAYEQYF. CDR3 DNA sequence: TGTGCCAGCAGCTTTCCGGGACAGGGAGCGTACGAGCAGTACTTC.

The chain carries TRBV6-5 and TRBJ2-7, with 14 nucleotides matching TRBD2. The V segment lost 6 bases and the J segment 5 bases; nucleotides outside the gene matches: 6. The V gene's germline CDR1 is MNHEY and CDR2 SVGAGI. This CDR3 is built from 15 residues. CDR3 amino acids: CASSPGLAGGDEQYF. The DNA of the CDR3 is TGTGCCAGCAGCCCCGGACTAGCGGGGGGTGACGAGCAGTACTTC.

This chain connects TRBV19 to TRBJ1-6; no clear D. This CDR3 contains 13 residues. Germline assignment: CDR1 LNHDA and CDR2 SQIVND (reference sequence). The V end lost 7 bases, the J end lost 9 bases, and 13 bases lay between the germline ends. The CDR3 sequence is CASTPERSSPLHF. The DNA for the CDR3 is TGTGCCAGTACCCCAGAGAGGTCTTCACCCCTCCACTTT. The whole variable domain, remainder taken from reference TRBV19 and TRBJ1-6, is DGGITQSPKYLFRKEGQNVTLSCEQNLNHDAMYWYRQDPGQGLRLIYYSQIVNDFQKGDIAEGYSVSREKKESFPLTVTSAQKNPTAFYLCASTPERSSPLHFGNGTRLTVT.

A word on this clone: Sequence at one end of the junction differs from germline and may be a read error. V gene TRBV4-1 combines with J gene TRBJ1-5; D is possibly TRBD1 (5 bases). Germline V CDR1 and CDR2: MGHRA, YSYEKL. The CDR3 contains 15 residues. This CDR3 reads CASSQGASLNQPQHF. In DNA, the CDR3 is TGCGCCAGCAGTCAAGGGGCGAGCCTGAATCAGCCCCAGCATTTT.

This chain uses TRBV7-9 with TRBJ1-2; tentatively, D is TRBD1 (6 bases). Trimming took off 5 bases at V and 3 bases at J, with 16 bases between the two ends. The CDR3 has 15 amino acids. From germline, CDR1 is SEHNR and CDR2 FQNEAQ (reference sequence). CDR3 sequence: CASSTHREADYGYTF. The DNA for the CDR3 is TGTGCCAGCAGCACCCACAGGGAAGCAGACTATGGCTACACCTTC.

The chain employs TRBV14 and TRBJ2-3, with D possibly matching TRBD2 (5 bases). The CDR3 has 15 residues. The germline V gene has CDR1 SGHDN and CDR2 FVKESK. Trimming left V 4 bases short and J 6 bases short, with 17 bases between. The CDR3 DNA reads TGTGCCAGCAGCCGCCGTGGACTGTCCGAGGATACGCAGTATTTT. As protein: CASSRRGLSEDTQYF.

The V and J genes are TRBV30 and TRBJ1-2, with D perhaps matching TRBD1 (6 bases). Between the trimmed V and J ends, which lost 0 bases and 4 bases, there was a span of 15 bases. The CDR3 runs to 15 residues. Per germline, CDR1 GTSNPN and CDR2 SVGIG (reference sequence). The CDR3 DNA sequence: TGTGCCTGGAGTGTAGGTTTAGGGGGTGGCTATGGCTACACCTTC. Translating gives CAWSVGLGGGYGYTF.

This chain joins TRBV5-1 and TRBJ2-3, with D possibly being TRBD1 or TRBD2 (5 bases each). The V and J ends lost 3 bases and 2 bases respectively, with 13 bases between them. This CDR3 contains 15 residues. Germline CDR1 SGHRS, CDR2 YFSETQ. This CDR3 reads CASSSPDGATDTQYF. The CDR3 coding sequence is TGCGCCAGCAGCTCCCCCGACGGGGCCACAGATACGCAGTATTTT.

J is TRBJ1-2 and V is TRBV30; no definite D call. The germline CDR1 and CDR2 sequences are GTSNPN and SVGIG (reference sequence). The CDR3 is 14 residues long. The V and J ends lost 0 bases and 2 bases respectively, with 10 bases between them. The CDR3 coding sequence is TGTGCCTGGAGTGTAATGGATCCCAACTATGGCTACACCTTC. Encoded protein: CAWSVMDPNYGYTF.

The table lists this clone with a count of one. This chain connects TRBV27 to TRBJ2-3; either TRBD1 or TRBD2 may supply D (5 bases each). V was pared by 5 bases and J by 1 base, with 13 bases between. Germline CDR1 MNHEY, CDR2 SMNVEV (reference sequence). CDR3 size: 15 residues. The CDR3 DNA follows: TGTGCCAGCAGTCTCGAGGGGCAGCGCACAGATACGCAGTATTTT. Translated, it gives CASSLEGQRTDTQYF.

This chain connects TRBV5-1 to TRBJ1-2; D is undetermined. The CDR3 has 16 amino acids. Germline assignment: CDR1 SGHRS and CDR2 YFSETQ. V was pared by 0 bases and J by 6 bases, with 18 bases between. CDR3 sequence reads: CASSLVRSSYENGYTF. The CDR3 DNA follows: TGCGCCAGCAGCTTGGTTAGGAGCTCGTACGAAAATGGCTACACCTTC.

This chain connects TRBV11-3 to TRBJ2-7; TRBD1 matches 10 bases. J lost 6 bases, V lost 3 bases, and 8 bases had no gene match. Per the germline V gene, CDR1 is SGHNT and CDR2 is YENEEA. CDR3 length equals 15 residues. The CDR3 nucleotides are TGTGCCAGCAGCTTCGATGGGGACAGGGGTGGCGAGCAGTACTTC. Its translation: CASSFDGDRGGEQYF. Full variable domain (rest looked up from reference TRBV11-3 and TRBJ2-7): EAGVVQSPRYKIIEKKQPVAFWCNPISGHNTLYWYLQNLGQGPELLIRYENEEAVDDSQLPKDRFSAERLKGVDSTLKIQPAELGDSAVYLCASSFDGDRGGEQYFGPGTRLTVT.

This chain links TRBV6-2 or TRBV6-3 with TRBJ2-7; D may be TRBD1 or TRBD2 (5 bases each). The ends were cut back, 5 bases at V and 3 bases at J, with 20 bases in the middle. The germline V gene encodes CDR1 MNHEY and CDR2 SVGEGT. This CDR3 region has 16 residues. The CDR3 nucleotides are TGTGCCAGCAGTCACGGGTCCGGGGCTCCCTACTACGAGCAGTACTTC. Its protein product is CASSHGSGAPYYEQYF.

Here the CDR3 DNA reads TGTGCCAGCAGCTTATACGGAGTAAACTATGGCTACACCTTC. It translates to CASSLYGVNYGYTF. The chain combines TRBV13 with TRBJ1-2; unclear D gene. V was cut by 2 bases and J by 2 bases, with 9 bases left in between. CDR1 is PRHDT and CDR2 is FYEKMQ in the germline V gene (reference sequence). This CDR3 is built from 14 residues.

The J gene is TRBJ2-7, the V gene TRBV28; a weak D match, TRBD1 (6 bases). CDR3 size: 13 residues. Trimming removed 5 bases from V and 2 bases from J, with 10 bases in between. In germline, CDR1 is MDHEN, CDR2 SYDVKM. The CDR3 region has the DNA TGTGCCAGCAGTCCCCCAGGGGCCTACGAGCAGTACTTC. Translating it yields CASSPPGAYEQYF.